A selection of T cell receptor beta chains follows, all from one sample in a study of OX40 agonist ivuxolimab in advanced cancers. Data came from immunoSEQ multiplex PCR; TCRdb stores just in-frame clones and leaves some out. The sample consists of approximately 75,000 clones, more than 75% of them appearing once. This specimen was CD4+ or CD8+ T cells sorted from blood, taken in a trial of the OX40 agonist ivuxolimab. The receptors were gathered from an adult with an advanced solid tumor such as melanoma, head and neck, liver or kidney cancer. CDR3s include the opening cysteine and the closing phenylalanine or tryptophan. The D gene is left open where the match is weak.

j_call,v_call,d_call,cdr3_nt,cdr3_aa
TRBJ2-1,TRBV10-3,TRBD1,TGTGCCATCAGACCGGGACAGGGGGACAATGAGCAGTTCTTC,CAIRPGQGDNEQFF
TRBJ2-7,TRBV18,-,TGTGCCAGCTCATCGGACGCTACCTACGAGCAGTACTTC,CASSSDATYEQYF
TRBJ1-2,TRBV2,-,TGTGCCAGCAGCCCTGAATCGACGAATTACTATGGCTACACCTTC,CASSPESTNYYGYTF
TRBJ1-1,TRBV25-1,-,TGTGCCAGCAGCCTGACAGAGAACACTGAAGCTTTCTTT,CASSLTENTEAFF
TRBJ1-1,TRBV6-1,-,TGTGCCAGCAGTGAAACGGCAGGCCAGAACACTGAAGCTTTCTTT,CASSETAGQNTEAFF
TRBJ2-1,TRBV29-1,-,TGCAGCGGAAGGTACAATGAGCAGTTCTTC,CSGRYNEQFF
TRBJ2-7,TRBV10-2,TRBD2,TGCGCCAGCAGCCCTACCCGGGGCGGGAGAGCCGAGCAGTACTTC,CASSPTRGGRAEQYF
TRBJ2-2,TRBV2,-,TGTGCCAGCAGCAGTCAGGAGACCGGGGAGCTGTTTTTT,CASSSQETGELFF
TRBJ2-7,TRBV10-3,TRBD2,TGTGCCATCAGTGAAACTAGCGGGTCCAACCTTGTCTACGAGCAGTACTTC,CAISETSGSNLVYEQYF
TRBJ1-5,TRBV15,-,TGTGCCACCAGCAGAGATTTGACAGTCTCTATGTATCAGCCCCAGCATTTT,CATSRDLTVSMYQPQHF
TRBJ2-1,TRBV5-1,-,TGCGCCAGCAGCGTTAGCGGTATTGAGCAGTTCTTC,CASSVSGIEQFF
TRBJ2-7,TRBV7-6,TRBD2,TGTGCCAGCAGCTCCGGGACTAGCGGGAGCTACGAGCAGTACTTC,CASSSGTSGSYEQYF
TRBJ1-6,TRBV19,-,TGTGCCAGTAGTTTGGACGGCAGTTCACCCCTCCACTTT,CASSLDGSSPLHF
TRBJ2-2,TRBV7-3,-,TGTGCCAGCAGCACGGGGGCGATCACCGGGGAGCTGTTTTTT,CASSTGAITGELFF
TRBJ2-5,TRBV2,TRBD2,TGTGCCAGCCATCTCGGCGGGACGGGGGGAGGGGAGACCCAGTACTTC,CASHLGGTGGGETQYF
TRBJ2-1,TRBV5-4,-,TGTGCCAGCAGCTTGGATCGGGCGGTAGCTGGTGAGCAGTTCTTC,CASSLDRAVAGEQFF
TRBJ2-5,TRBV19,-,TGTGCCAGTAGTACCTCGGGGGTGGAGACCCAGTACTTC,CASSTSGVETQYF
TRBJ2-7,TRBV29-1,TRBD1,TGCAGCGTTGAGGGACAGGGGGCGTACGAGCAGTACTTC,CSVEGQGAYEQYF
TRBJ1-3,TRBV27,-,TGTGCCAGCAGTCCGGGTGGGGGTAGGAACACCATATATTTT,CASSPGGGRNTIYF
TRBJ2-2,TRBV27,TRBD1,TGTGCCAGCAGTATAAGGTCGGGACAGGGGGGGAACACCGGGGAGCTGTTTTTT,CASSIRSGQGGNTGELFF
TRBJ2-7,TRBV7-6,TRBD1,TGTGCCAGCAGCCCTGGGACAGGGCACTACGAGCAGTACTTC,CASSPGTGHYEQYF
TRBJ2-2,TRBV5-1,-,TGCGCCAGCAGCTTGGGACAGGCGACCGGGGAGCTGTTTTTT,CASSLGQATGELFF